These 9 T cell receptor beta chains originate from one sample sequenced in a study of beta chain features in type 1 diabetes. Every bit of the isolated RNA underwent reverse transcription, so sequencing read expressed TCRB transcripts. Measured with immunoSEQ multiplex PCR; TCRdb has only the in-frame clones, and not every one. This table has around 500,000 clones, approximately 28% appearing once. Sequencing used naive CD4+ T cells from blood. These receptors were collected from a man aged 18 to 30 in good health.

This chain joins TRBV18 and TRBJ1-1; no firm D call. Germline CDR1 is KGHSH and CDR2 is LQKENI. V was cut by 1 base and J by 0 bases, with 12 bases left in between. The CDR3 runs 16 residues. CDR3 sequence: CASSPRQASMNTEAFF. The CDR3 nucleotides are TGTGCCAGCTCACCACGTCAGGCAAGCATGAACACTGAAGCTTTCTTT.

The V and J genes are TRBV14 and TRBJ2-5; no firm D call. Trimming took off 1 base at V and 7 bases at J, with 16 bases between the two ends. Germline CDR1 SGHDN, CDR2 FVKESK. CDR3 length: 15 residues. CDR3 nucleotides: TGTGCCAGCAGCCAAGTGGTGGGGAATTGGCGGACCCAGTACTTC. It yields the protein CASSQVVGNWRTQYF. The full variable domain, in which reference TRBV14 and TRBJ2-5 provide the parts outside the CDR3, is EAGVTQFPSHSVIEKGQTVTLRCDPISGHDNLYWYRRVMGKEIKFLLHFVKESKQDESGMPNNRFLAERTGGTYSTLKVQPAELEDSGVYFCASSQVVGNWRTQYFGPGTRLLVL.

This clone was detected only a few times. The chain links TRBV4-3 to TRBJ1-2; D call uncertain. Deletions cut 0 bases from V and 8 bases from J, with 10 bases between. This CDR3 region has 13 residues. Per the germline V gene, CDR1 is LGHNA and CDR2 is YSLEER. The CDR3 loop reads CASSQDSSRGYTF. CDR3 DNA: TGCGCCAGCAGCCAAGATTCAAGCCGAGGCTACACCTTC.

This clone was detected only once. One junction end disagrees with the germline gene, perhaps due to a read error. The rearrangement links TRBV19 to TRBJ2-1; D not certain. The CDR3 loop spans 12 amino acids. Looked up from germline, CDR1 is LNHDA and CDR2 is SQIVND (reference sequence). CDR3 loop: CASSIGPSRDLF. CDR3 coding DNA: TGTGCCAGTAGTATAGGTCCAAGTCGTGATCTCTTC. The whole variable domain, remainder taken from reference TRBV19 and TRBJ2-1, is DGGITQSPKYLFRKEGQNVTLSCEQNLNHDAMYWYRQDPGQGLRLIYYSQIVNDFQKGDIAEGYSVSREKKESFPLTVTSAQKNPTAFYLCASSIGPSRDLFGPGTRLTVL.

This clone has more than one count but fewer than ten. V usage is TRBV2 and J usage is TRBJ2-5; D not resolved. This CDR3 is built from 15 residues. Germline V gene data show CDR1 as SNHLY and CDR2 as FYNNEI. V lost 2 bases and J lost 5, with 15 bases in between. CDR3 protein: CASSEYLPSTETQYF. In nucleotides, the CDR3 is TGTGCCAGCAGTGAATACCTGCCTAGTACGGAGACCCAGTACTTC.

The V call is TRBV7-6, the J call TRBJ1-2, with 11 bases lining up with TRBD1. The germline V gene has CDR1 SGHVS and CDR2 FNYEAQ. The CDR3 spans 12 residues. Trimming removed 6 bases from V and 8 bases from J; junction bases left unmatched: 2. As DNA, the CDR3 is TGTGCCAGCAGAGGGACAGGGGGAGGCTACACCTTC. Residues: CASRGTGGGYTF.

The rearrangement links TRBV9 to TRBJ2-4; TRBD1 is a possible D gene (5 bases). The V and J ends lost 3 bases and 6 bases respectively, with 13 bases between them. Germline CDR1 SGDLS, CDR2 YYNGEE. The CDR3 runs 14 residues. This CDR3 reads CASSAQSGPNIQYF. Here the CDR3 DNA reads TGTGCCAGCAGCGCTCAATCAGGGCCAAACATTCAGTACTTC.

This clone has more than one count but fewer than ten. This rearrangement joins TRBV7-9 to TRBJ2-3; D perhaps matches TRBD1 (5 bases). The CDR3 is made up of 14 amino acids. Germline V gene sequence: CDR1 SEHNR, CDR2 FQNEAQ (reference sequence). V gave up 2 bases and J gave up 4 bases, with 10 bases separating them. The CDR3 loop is CASSLRVRADTQYF. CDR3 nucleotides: TGTGCCAGCAGCTTAAGGGTCAGGGCAGATACGCAGTATTTT.

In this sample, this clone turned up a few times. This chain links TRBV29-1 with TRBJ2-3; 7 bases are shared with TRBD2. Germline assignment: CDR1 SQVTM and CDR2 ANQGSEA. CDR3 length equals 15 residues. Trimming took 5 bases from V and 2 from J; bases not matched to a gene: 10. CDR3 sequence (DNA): TGCAGCGTTTTCGAACTCGGGGGGATCACAGATACGCAGTATTTT. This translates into CSVFELGGITDTQYF.